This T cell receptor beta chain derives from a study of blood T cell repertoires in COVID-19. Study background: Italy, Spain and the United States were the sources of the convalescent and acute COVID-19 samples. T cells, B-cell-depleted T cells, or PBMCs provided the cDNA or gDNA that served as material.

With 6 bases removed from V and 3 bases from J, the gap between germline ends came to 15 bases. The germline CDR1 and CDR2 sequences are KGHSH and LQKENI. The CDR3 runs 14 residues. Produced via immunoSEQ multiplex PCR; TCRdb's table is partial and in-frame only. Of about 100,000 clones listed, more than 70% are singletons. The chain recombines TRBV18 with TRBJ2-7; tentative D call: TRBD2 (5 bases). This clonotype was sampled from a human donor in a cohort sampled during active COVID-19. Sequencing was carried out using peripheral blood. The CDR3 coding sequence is TGTGCCAGCTCGCAAGGAACTAGTGTCTACGAGCAGTACTTC. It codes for CASSQGTSVYEQYF.